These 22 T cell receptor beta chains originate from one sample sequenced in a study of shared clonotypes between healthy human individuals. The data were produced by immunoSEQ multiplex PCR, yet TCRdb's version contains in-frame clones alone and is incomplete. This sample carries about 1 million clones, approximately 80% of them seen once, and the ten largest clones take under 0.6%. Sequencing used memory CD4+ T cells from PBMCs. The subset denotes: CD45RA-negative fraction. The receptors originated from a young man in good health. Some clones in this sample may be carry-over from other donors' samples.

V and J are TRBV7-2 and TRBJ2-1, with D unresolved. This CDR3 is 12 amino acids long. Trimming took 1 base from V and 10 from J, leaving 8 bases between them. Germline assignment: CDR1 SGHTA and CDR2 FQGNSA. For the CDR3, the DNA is TGTGCCAGCAGCTTAGGGACGAGAGAGCAGTTCTTC. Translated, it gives CASSLGTREQFF.

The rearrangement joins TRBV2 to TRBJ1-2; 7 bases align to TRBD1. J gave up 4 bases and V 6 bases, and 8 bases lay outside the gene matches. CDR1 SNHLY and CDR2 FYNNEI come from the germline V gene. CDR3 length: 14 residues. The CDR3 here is CASSGTAGGYGYTF. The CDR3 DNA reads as TGTGCCAGCAGCGGGACAGCCGGCGGCTATGGCTACACCTTC.

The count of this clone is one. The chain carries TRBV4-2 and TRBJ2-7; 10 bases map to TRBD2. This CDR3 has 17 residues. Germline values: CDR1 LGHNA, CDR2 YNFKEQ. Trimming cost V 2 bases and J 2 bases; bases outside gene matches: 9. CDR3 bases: TGTGCCAGCAGCCAATTCTCCACTAGCGGGATAACCTACGAGCAGTACTTC. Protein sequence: CASSQFSTSGITYEQYF.

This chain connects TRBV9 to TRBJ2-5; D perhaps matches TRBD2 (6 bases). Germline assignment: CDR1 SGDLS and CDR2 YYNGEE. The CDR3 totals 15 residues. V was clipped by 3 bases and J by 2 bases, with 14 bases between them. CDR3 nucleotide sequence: TGTGCCAGCAGCGGAGGCCGTGCGGGACAAGAGACCCAGTACTTC. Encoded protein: CASSGGRAGQETQYF.

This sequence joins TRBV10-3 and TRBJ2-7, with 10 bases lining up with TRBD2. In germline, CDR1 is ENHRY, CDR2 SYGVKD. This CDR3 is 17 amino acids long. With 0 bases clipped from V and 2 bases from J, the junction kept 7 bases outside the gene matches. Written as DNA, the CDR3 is TGTGCCATCAGTGAGTCCTCTCTAGCGGGGGCAACCTACGAGCAGTACTTC. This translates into CAISESSLAGATYEQYF.

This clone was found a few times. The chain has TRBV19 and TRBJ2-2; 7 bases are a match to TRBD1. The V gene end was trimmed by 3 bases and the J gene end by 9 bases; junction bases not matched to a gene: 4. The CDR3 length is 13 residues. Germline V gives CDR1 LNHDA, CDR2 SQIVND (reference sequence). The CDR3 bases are TGTGCCAGTAGTATTCCACAGGGGAGGGAGCTGTTTTTT. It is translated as CASSIPQGRELFF.

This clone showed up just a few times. The CDR3 nucleotides read TGTGCCAGCAGCCCGGGGATAGCCAAAAACATTCAGTACTTC. This encodes CASSPGIAKNIQYF. The V call is TRBV11-2, the J call TRBJ2-4; TRBD2 is a possible D gene (5 bases). Germline CDR1 and CDR2: SGHAT and FQNNGV. The germline V and J ends were trimmed by 5 bases and 0 bases, with 8 bases remaining between them. CDR3 length equals 14 residues.

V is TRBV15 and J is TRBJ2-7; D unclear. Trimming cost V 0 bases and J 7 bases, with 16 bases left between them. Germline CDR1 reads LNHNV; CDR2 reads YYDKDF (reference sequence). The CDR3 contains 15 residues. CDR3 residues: CATSRDADGSREQYF. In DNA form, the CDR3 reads TGTGCCACCAGCAGAGATGCGGACGGTTCTCGTGAGCAGTACTTC. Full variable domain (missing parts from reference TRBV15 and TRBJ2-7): DAMVIQNPRYQVTQFGKPVTLSCSQTLNHNVMYWYQQKSSQAPKLLFHYYDKDFNNEADTPDNFQSRRPNTSFCFLDIRSPGLGDTAMYLCATSRDADGSREQYFGPGTRLTVT.

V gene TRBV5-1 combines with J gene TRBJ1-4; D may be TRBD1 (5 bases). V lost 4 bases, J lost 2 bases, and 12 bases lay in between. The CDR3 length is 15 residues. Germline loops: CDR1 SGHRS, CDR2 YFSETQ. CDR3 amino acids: CASSNPQGTNEKLFF. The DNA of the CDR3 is TGCGCCAGCAGCAACCCCCAGGGTACTAATGAAAAACTGTTTTTT.

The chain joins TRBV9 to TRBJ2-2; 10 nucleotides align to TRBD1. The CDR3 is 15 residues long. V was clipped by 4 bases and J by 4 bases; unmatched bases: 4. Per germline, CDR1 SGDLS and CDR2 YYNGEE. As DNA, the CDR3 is TGTGCCAGCAGCCTCGACAGGGGGCTCACCGGGGAGCTGTTTTTT. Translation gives CASSLDRGLTGELFF.

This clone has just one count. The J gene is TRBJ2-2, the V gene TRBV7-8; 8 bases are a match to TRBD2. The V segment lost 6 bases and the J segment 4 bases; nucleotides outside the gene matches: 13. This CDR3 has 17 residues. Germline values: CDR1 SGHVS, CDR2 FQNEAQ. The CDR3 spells CASRIRRAGEGTGELFF. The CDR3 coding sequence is TGTGCCAGCAGGATCCGCCGAGCGGGAGAGGGCACCGGGGAGCTGTTTTTT.

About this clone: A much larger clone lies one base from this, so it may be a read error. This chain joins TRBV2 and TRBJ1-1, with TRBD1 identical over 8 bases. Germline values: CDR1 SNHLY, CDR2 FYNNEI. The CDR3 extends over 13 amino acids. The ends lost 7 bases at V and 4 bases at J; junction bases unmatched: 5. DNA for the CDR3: TGTGCCAGCACCCGACAGGGGACCACTGAAGCTTTCTTT. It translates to CASTRQGTTEAFF.

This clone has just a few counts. The CDR3 nucleotides are TGTGCCTGGAGTGGGGGGAACGTGGATCAGCCCCAGCATTTT. Translated: CAWSGGNVDQPQHF. This chain links TRBV30 with TRBJ1-5; TRBD1 might be the D (5 bases). This CDR3 is 14 amino acids long. Germline V CDR1 and CDR2: GTSNPN, SVGIG (reference sequence). V was cut by 1 base and J by 5 bases, with 12 bases left in between.

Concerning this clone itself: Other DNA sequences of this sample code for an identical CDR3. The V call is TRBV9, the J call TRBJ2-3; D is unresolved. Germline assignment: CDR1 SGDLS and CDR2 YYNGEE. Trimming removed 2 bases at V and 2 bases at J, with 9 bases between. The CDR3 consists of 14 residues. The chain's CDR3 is CASSVGLTTDTQYF. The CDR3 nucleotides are TGTGCCAGCAGCGTTGGGCTTACCACAGATACGCAGTATTTT.

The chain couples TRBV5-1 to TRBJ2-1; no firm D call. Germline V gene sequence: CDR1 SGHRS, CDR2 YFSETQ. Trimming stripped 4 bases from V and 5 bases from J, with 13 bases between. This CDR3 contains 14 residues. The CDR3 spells CASSAARGHNEQFF. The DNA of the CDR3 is TGCGCCAGCAGCGCGGCCAGAGGACACAATGAGCAGTTCTTC.

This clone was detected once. CDR3 loop: CASSLGLVGYGYTF. The DNA for the CDR3 is TGTGCCAGCAGCTTGGGACTTGTAGGGTATGGCTACACCTTC. The chain couples TRBV5-6 to TRBJ1-2; D uncertain. CDR1 SGHDT and CDR2 YYEEEE come from the germline V gene. CDR3 length equals 14 residues. The germline V and J ends were trimmed by 0 bases and 5 bases, with 11 bases remaining between them.

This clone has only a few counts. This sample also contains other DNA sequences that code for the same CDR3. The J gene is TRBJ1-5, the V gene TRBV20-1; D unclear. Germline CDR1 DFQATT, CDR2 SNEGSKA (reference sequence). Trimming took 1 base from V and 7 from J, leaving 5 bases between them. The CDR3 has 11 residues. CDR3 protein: CSARGEQPQHF. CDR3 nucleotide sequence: TGCAGTGCTAGAGGGGAGCAGCCCCAGCATTTT.

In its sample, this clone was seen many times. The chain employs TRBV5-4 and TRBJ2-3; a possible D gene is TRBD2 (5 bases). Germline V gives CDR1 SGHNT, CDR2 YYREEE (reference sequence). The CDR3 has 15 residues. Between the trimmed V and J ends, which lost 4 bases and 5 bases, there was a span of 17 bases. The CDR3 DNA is TGTGCCAGCAGCCGGGGAGTAGCGCTGGGAGATACGCAGTATTTT. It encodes CASSRGVALGDTQYF.

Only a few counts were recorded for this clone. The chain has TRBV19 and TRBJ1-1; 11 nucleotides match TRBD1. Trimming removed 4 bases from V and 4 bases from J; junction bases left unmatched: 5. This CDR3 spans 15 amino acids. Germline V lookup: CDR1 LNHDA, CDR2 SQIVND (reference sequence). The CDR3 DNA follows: TGTGCCAGTAGTACATCCGGGACAGGGGGCACTGAAGCTTTCTTT. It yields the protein CASSTSGTGGTEAFF.

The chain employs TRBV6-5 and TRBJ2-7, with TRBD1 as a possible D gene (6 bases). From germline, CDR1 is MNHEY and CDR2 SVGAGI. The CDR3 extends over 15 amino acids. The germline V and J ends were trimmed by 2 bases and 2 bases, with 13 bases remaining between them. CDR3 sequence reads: CASSYGGQGTYEQYF. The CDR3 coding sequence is TGTGCCAGCAGTTACGGGGGCCAGGGTACCTACGAGCAGTACTTC.

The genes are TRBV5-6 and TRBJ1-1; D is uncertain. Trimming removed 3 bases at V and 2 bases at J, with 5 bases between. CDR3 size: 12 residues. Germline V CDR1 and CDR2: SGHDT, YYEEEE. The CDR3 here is CASSYSNTEAFF. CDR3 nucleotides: TGTGCCAGCAGCTATTCTAACACTGAAGCTTTCTTT.

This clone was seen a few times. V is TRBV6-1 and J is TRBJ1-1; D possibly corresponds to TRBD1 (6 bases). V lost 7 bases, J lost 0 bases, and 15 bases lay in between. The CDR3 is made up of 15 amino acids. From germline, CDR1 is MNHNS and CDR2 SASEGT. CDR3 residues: CASTPWGQVNTEAFF. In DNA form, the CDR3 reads TGTGCCAGCACCCCCTGGGGGCAGGTGAACACTGAAGCTTTCTTT.